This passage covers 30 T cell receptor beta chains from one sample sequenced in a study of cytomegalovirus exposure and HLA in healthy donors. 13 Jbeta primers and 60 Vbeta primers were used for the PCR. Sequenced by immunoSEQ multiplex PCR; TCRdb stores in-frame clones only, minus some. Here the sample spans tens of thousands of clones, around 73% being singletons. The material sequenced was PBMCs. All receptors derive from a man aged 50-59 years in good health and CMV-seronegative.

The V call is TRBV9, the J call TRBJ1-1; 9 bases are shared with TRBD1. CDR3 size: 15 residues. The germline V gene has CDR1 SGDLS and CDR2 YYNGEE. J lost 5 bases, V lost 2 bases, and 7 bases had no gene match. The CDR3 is CASSVTTGGFTEAFF. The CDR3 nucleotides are TGTGCCAGCAGCGTCACAACAGGGGGCTTTACTGAAGCTTTCTTT.

The CDR3 nucleotides are TGCAGCGCTTCCGGACAGGGTTATGGGGCCGGGGAGCTGTTTTTT. It codes for CSASGQGYGAGELFF. This chain joins TRBV29-1 and TRBJ2-2, with TRBD1 matching over 8 bases. CDR1 is SQVTM, CDR2 ANQGSEA, per germline. The CDR3 length is 15 residues. Unmatched junction bases numbered 13, after V lost 7 bases and J lost 6 bases.

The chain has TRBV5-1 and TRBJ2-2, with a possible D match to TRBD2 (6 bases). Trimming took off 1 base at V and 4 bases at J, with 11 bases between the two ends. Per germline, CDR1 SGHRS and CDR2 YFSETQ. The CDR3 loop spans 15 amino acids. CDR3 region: CASSLLEGGTGELFF. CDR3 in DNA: TGCGCCAGCAGCTTGCTGGAGGGTGGCACCGGGGAGCTGTTTTTT. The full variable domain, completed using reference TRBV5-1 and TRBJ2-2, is KAGVTQTPRYLIKTRGQQVTLSCSPISGHRSVSWYQQTPGQGLQFLFEYFSETQRNKGNFPGRFSGRQFSNSRSEMNVSTLELGDSALYLCASSLLEGGTGELFFGEGSRLTVL.

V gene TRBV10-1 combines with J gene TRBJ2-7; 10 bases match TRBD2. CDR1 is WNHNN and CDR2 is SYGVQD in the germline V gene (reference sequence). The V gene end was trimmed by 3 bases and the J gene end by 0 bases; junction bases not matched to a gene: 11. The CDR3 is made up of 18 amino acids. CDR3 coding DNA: TGCGCCAGCAGTGAAAAAGGTTTTAGCGGGGGGCCCTCCTACGAGCAGTACTTC. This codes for CASSEKGFSGGPSYEQYF.

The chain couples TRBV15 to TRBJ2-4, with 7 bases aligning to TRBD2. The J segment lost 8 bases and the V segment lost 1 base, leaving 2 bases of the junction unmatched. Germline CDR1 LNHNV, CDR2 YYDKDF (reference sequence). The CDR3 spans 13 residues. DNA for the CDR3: TGTGCCACCAGCAGAGTCCGGGGGGACATTCAGTACTTC. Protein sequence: CATSRVRGDIQYF. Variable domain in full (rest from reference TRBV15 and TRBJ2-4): DAMVIQNPRYQVTQFGKPVTLSCSQTLNHNVMYWYQQKSSQAPKLLFHYYDKDFNNEADTPDNFQSRRPNTSFCFLDIRSPGLGDTAMYLCATSRVRGDIQYFGAGTRLSVL.

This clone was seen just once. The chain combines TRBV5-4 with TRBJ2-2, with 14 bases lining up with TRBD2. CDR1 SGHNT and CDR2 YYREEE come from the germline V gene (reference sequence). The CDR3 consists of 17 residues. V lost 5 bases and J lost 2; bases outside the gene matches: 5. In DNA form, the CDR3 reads TGTGCCAGCAGTCCCGGACTAGCGGGGGGCAACACCGGGGAGCTGTTTTTT. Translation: CASSPGLAGGNTGELFF.

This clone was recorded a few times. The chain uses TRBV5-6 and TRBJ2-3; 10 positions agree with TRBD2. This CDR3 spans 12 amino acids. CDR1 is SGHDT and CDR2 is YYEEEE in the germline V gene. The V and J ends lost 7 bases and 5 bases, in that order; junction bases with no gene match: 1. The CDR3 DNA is TGTGCCAGCCTAGCGGGGGAAGATACGCAGTATTTT. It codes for CASLAGEDTQYF. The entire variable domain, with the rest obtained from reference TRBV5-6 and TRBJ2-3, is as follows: DAGVTQSPTHLIKTRGQQVTLRCSPKSGHDTVSWYQQALGQGPQFIFQYYEEEERQRGNFPDRFSGHQFPNYSSELNVNALLLGDSALYLCASLAGEDTQYFGPGTRLTVL.

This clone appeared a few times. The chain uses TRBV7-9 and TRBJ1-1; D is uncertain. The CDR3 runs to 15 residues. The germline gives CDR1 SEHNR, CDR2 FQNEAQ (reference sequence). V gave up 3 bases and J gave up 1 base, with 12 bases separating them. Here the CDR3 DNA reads TGTGCCAGCAGCTTCGAGGGTTTGGGGAACACTGAAGCTTTCTTT. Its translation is CASSFEGLGNTEAFF. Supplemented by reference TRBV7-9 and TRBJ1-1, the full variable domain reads DTGVSQNPRHKITKRGQNVTFRCDPISEHNRLYWYRQTLGQGPEFLTYFQNEAQLEKSRLLSDRFSAERPKGSFSTLEIQRTEQGDSAMYLCASSFEGLGNTEAFFGQGTRLTVV.

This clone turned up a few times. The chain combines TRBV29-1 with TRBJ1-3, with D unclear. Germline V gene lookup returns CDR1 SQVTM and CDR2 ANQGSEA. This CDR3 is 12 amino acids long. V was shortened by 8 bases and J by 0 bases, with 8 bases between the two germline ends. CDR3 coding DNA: TGCAGCTATACGAGCTCTGGAAACACCATATATTTT. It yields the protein CSYTSSGNTIYF. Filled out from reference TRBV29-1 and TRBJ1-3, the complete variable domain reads SAVISQKPSRDICQRGTSLTIQCQVDSQVTMMFWYRQQPGQSLTLIATANQGSEATYESGFVIDKFPISRPNLTFSTLTVSNMSPEDSSIYLCSYTSSGNTIYFGEGSWLTVV.

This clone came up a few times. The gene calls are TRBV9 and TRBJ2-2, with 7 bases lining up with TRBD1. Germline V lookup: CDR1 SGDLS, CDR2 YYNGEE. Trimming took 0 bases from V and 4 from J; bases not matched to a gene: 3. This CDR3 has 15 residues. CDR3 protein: CASSVGGDSTGELFF. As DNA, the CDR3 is TGTGCCAGCAGCGTAGGAGGGGACAGCACCGGGGAGCTGTTTTTT.

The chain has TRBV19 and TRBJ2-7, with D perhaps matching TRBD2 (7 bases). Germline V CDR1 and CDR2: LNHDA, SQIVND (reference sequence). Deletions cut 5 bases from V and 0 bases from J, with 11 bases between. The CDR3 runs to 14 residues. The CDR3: CASSLRGASYEQYF. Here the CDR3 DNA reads TGTGCCAGTAGTCTTCGGGGGGCCTCCTACGAGCAGTACTTC.

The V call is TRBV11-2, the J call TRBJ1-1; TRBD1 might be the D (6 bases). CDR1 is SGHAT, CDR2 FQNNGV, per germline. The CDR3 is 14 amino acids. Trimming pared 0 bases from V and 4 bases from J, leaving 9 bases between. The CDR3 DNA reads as TGTGCCAGCAGCTTAGACAGGGGAGCCACTGAAGCTTTCTTT. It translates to CASSLDRGATEAFF.

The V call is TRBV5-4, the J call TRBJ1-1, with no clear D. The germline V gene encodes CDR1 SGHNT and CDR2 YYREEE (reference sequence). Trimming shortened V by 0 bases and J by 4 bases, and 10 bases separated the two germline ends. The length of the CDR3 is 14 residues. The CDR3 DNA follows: TGTGCCAGCAGCTTGGCCGGTAGAGGCACTGAAGCTTTCTTT. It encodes CASSLAGRGTEAFF.

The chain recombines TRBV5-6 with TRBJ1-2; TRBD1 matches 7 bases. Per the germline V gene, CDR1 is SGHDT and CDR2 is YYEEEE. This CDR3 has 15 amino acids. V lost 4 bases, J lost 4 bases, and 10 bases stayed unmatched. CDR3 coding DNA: TGTGCCAGCAGCCCAGTGGGACAGACTTTCTATGGCTACACCTTC. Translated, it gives CASSPVGQTFYGYTF.

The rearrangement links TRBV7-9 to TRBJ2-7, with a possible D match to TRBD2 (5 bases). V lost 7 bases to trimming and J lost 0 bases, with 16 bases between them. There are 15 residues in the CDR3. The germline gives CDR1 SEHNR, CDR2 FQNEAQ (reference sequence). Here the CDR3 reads CASNGVSTSSYEQYF. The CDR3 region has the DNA TGTGCCAGCAACGGGGTATCGACCAGCTCCTACGAGCAGTACTTC.

The CDR3 coding sequence is TGTGCCAGCAGCTTAGTGGCCTCCCTAGCGCGCGAGCAGTACTTC. Its translation is CASSLVASLAREQYF. The chain employs TRBV7-6 and TRBJ2-5, with D perhaps matching TRBD2 (6 bases). The last part of the DNA fits TRBJ2-7 better; the J call may be wrong. The CDR3 contains 15 residues. Germline values: CDR1 SGHVS, CDR2 FNYEAQ.

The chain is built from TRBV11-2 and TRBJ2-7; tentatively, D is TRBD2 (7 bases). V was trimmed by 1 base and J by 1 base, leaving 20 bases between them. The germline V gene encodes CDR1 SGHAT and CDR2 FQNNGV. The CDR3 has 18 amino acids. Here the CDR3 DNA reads TGTGCCAGCAGCTTAGGGGGTCGGGTCGGGGGGCTTTCCTACGAGCAGTACTTC. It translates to CASSLGGRVGGLSYEQYF.

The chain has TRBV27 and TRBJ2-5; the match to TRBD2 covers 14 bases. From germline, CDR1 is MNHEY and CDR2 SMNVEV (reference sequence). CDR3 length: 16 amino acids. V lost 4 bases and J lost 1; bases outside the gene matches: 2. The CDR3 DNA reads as TGTGCCAGCAGTTACGGACTAGCGGGGGGCCAAGAGACCCAGTACTTC. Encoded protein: CASSYGLAGGQETQYF.

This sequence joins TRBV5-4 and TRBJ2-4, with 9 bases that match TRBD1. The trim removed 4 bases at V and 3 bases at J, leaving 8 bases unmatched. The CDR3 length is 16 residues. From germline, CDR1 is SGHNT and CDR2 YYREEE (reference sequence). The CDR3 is CASSIRQGEGKNIQYF. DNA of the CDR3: TGTGCCAGCAGCATCCGACAGGGGGAGGGCAAAAACATTCAGTACTTC.

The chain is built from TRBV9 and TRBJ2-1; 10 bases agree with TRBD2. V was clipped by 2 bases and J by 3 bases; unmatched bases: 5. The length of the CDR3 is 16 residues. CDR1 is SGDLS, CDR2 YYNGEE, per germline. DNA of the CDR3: TGTGCCAGCAGCGTCGATAGCGGGGGGATCTACAATGAGCAGTTCTTC. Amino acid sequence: CASSVDSGGIYNEQFF.

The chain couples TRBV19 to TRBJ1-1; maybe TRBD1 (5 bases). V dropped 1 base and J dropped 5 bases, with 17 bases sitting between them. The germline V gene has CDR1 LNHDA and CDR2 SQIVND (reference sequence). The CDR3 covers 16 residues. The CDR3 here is CASSIGNPAGWTEAFF. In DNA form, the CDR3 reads TGTGCCAGTAGTATAGGGAACCCCGCAGGGTGGACTGAAGCTTTCTTT.

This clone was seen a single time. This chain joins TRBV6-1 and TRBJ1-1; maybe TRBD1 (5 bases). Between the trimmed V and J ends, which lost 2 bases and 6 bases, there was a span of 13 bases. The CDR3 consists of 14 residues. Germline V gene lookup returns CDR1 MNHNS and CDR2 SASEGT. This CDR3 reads CASSEWQGSAEAFF. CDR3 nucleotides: TGTGCCAGCAGTGAATGGCAGGGCTCCGCTGAAGCTTTCTTT.

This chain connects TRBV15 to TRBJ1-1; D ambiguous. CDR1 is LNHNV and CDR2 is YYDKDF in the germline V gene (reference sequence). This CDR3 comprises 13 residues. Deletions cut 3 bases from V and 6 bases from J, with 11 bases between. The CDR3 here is CATSSVIFAEAFF. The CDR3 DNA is TGTGCCACCAGCAGTGTAATCTTCGCTGAAGCTTTCTTT.

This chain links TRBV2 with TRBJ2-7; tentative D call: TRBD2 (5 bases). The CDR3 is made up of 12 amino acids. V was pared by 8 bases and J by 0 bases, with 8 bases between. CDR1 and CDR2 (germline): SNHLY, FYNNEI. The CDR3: CASLGSSYEQYF. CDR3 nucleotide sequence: TGTGCCAGCCTAGGGAGCTCCTACGAGCAGTACTTC.

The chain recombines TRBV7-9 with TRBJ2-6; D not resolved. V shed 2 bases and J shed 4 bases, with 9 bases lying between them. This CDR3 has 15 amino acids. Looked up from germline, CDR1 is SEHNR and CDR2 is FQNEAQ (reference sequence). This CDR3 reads CASSLPIAGANVLTF. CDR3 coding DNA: TGTGCCAGCAGCTTACCCATTGCGGGGGCCAACGTCCTGACTTTC.

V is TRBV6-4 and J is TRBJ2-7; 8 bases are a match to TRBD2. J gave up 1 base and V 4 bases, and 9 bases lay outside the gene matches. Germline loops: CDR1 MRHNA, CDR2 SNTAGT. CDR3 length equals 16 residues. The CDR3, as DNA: TGTGCCAGCAGTGCCTCGCGGGGGGAGGGTTCCTACGAGCAGTACTTC. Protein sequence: CASSASRGEGSYEQYF.

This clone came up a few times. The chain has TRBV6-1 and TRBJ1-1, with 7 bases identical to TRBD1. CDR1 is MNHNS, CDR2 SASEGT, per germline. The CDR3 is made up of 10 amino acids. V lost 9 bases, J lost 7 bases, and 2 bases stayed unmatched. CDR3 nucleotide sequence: TGTGCCAGTCACAGGGGTGAAGCTTTCTTT. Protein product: CASHRGEAFF.

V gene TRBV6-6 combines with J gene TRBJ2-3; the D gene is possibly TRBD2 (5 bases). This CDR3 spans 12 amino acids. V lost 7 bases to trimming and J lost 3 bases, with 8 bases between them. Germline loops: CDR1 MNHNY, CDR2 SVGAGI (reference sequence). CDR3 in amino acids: CASKEVTDTQYF. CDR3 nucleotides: TGTGCCAGCAAGGAGGTGACAGATACGCAGTATTTT.

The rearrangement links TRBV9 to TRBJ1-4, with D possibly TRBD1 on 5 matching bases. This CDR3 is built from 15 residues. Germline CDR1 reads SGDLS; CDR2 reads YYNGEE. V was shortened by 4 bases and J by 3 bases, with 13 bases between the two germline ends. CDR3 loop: CASSPSGGANEKLFF. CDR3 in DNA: TGTGCCAGCAGCCCAAGTGGAGGGGCTAATGAAAAACTGTTTTTT.

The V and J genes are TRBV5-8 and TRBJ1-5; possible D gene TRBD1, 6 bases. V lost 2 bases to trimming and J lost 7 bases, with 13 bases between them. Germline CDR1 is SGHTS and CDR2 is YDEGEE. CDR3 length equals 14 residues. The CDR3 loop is CASSFRPGEQPQHF. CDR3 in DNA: TGTGCCAGCAGCTTCCGGCCAGGGGAGCAGCCCCAGCATTTT.